The entry below describes one T cell receptor (beta chain). The data stem from a study of T cells after yellow fever vaccination. Study context: For low cell numbers, libraries were made with SMART-Seq v4 Ultra Low Input.

TCR cDNA was made by 5'RACE template switching, adding a universal primer site and UMIs. A single record per CDR3 protein comes from TCRdb applying MiXCR to the 5' RACE reads. The repertoire consists of approximately 600,000 distinct CDR3 sequences, with 12% occurring once and the leading ten covering more than 12%. The CDR3 sequence is 16 residues long. Between the trimmed V and J ends, which lost 1 base and 6 bases, there was a span of 16 bases. Germline V gene data show CDR1 as SGHVS and CDR2 as FNYEAQ. The sequences come from PBMCs, collected on the day of the yellow fever booster vaccination. The chain recombines TRBV7-6 with TRBJ1-5, with TRBD1 as a possible D gene (6 bases). This receptor was obtained from a man under 40 who received the YFV17D yellow fever vaccine. The CDR3 loop is CASSLGTTGTSQPQHF. CDR3 coding DNA: TGTGCCAGCAGCTTAGGTACCACAGGGACGAGTCAGCCCCAGCATTTT.